Listed below are T cell receptor beta chains from one sample, sequenced in a study of CD8 T cells in Susac syndrome. One entry per CDR3 protein results from TCRdb running MiXCR on the immunoSEQ multiplex PCR reads. The sample lists more than 95,000 distinct CDR3 sequences, around 94% occurring once. Material: CD4+ T cells from PBMCs. These receptors were obtained from a human donor in good health. Each CDR3 is given with its conserved first and last residue.

>TRBV5-1|14|TRBJ2-7
CASSLTGTTYEQYF
>TRBV12-3/TRBV12-4|15|TRBJ2-1
CASSPRAAGGDEQFF
>TRBV6-2/TRBV6-3|17|TRBJ2-2
CASRQSRARNLKGELFF
>TRBV9|16|TRBJ2-1
CASSVLAGKSYNEQFF
>TRBV20-1|14|TRBJ2-1
CSARELAGGYEQFF
>TRBV12-3/TRBV12-4|13|TRBJ2-1
CASWDRGLGEQFF
>TRBV3-1|16|TRBJ2-3
CASSQTSGRPRGTQYF
>TRBV6-5|11|TRBJ2-5
CASTHPKTQYF
>TRBV2|14|TRBJ2-7
CASRTGSHTYEQYF
>TRBV13|16|TRBJ2-1
CASSLLAGPSYNEQFF
>TRBV4-3|15|TRBJ2-7
CASSRGTADSYEQYF
>TRBV20-1|15|TRBJ2-7
CSANLAGANAYEQYF
>TRBV29-1|17|TRBJ2-6
CSVESQGPSSGANVLTF
>TRBV7-8|15|TRBJ2-5
CASSLGGATQETQYF
>TRBV29-1|13|TRBJ2-5
CSVTRGRGETQYF
>TRBV28|11|TRBJ2-1
CASSIRDEQFF
>TRBV3-1|12|TRBJ1-1
CASSQETLDRFF
>TRBV15|15|TRBJ2-7
CATSRGIPRADEQYF
>TRBV9|14|TRBJ2-5
CASSVVSGGETQYF
>TRBV3-1|14|TRBJ2-3
CASSQAARGDTQYF
>TRBV20-1|12|TRBJ2-7
CSARVGGYEQYF
>TRBV20-1|14|TRBJ1-2
CSASMSLANYGYTF
>TRBV2|13|TRBJ2-1
CASIWEDGHEQFF
>TRBV29-1|15|TRBJ2-3
CSVLSGTTSTDTQYF
>TRBV7-9|14|TRBJ1-1
CASSLEHRGTEAFF
>TRBV4-3|16|TRBJ2-4
CASSPLLAGDRNIQYF
>TRBV9|13|TRBJ2-7
CASSGRQTYEQYF
>TRBV20-1|15|TRBJ2-1
CSASRYGGSYNEQFF
>TRBV20-1|12|TRBJ1-2
CSASSDRYGYTF
>TRBV19|19|TRBJ2-2
CASSGGGTSGMSGTGELFF
>TRBV20-1|16|TRBJ2-2
CSARGRTSETTGELFF
>TRBV12-3/TRBV12-4|15|TRBJ2-1
CASSLFGGSYNEQFF
>TRBV29-1|15|TRBJ2-7
CSVGKQGPANYEQYF
>TRBV4-3|14|TRBJ2-2
CASSQDLSTGELFF
>TRBV10-3|14|TRBJ1-1
CAIRASLRPTEAFF
>TRBV7-9|18|TRBJ1-2
CASSLYGSKWRRIGGYTF
>TRBV11-2|18|TRBJ2-2
CASSLGLLLRANTGELFF
>TRBV5-4|16|TRBJ2-2
CASSFGRDRGIGELFF
>TRBV3-1|13|TRBJ2-1
CASSQDWWNEQFF
>TRBV11-3|14|TRBJ2-3
CASSSRGWTDTQYF
>TRBV9|15|TRBJ2-3
CASSLRTSGSRTQYF